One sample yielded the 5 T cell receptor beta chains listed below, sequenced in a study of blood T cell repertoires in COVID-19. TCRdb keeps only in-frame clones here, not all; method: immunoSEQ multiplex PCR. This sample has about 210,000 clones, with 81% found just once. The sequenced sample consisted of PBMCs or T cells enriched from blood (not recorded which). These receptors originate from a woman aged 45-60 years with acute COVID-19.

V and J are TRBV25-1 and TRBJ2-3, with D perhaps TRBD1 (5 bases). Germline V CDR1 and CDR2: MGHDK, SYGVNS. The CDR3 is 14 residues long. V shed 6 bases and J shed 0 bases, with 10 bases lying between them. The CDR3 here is CASRWQGSTDTQYF. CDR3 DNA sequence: TGTGCCAGCAGATGGCAGGGTAGCACAGATACGCAGTATTTT. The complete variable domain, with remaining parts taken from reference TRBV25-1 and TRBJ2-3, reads EADIYQTPRYLVIGTGKKITLECSQTMGHDKMYWYQQDPGMELHLIHYSYGVNSTEKGDLSSESTVSRIRTEHFPLTLESARPSHTSQYLCASRWQGSTDTQYFGPGTRLTVL.

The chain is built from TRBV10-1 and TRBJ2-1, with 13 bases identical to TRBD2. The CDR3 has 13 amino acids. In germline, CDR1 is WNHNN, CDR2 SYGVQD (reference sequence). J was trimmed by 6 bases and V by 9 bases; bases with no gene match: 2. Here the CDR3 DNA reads TGCGCCAGATGGACTAGCGGGAGCAATGAGCAGTTCTTC. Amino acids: CARWTSGSNEQFF.

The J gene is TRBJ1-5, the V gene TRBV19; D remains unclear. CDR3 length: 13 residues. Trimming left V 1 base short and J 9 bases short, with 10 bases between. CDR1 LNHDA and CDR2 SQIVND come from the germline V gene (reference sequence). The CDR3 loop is CASSIATDGPQHF. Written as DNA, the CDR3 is TGTGCCAGTAGTATAGCGACTGACGGGCCCCAGCATTTT. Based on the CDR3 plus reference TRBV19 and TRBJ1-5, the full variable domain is DGGITQSPKYLFRKEGQNVTLSCEQNLNHDAMYWYRQDPGQGLRLIYYSQIVNDFQKGDIAEGYSVSREKKESFPLTVTSAQKNPTAFYLCASSIATDGPQHFGDGTRLSIL.

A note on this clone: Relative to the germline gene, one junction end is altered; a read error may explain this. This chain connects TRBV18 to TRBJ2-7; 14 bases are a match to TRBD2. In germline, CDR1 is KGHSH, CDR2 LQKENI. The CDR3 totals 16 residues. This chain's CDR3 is CASSPFTGLAGAAVGF. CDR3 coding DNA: TGTGCCAGCTCACCATTCACGGGACTAGCGGGGGCGGCGGTCGGCTTC.

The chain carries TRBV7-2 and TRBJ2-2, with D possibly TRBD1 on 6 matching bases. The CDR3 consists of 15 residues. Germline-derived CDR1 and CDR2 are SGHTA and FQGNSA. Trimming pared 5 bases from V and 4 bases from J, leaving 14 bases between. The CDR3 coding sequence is TGTGCCAGCAGCAAACAGGGTCTTGGCACCGGGGAGCTGTTTTTT. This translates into CASSKQGLGTGELFF.